This TCR beta chain was captured in a study of cytomegalovirus exposure and HLA in healthy donors. PCR was performed using 60 Vbeta and 13 Jbeta primers. The assay was immunoSEQ multiplex PCR, and TCRdb's table has in-frame clones only and misses some. The repertoire holds some 150,000 clones, with 64% as singletons. This CDR3 is built from 13 residues. The V gene lost 6 bases and the J gene lost 4 bases, with 12 bases spanning the gap. The germline gives CDR1 MNHNS, CDR2 SASEGT. This clone was seen only a few times. The clonotype originates from a young woman in good health and CMV-seropositive. Sequenced input: PBMCs. The chain employs TRBV6-1 and TRBJ1-2; D might be TRBD1 (5 bases). CDR3 sequence (DNA): TGTGCCAGCAGGACAGCGACCTTCTATGGCTACACCTTC. Translation: CASRTATFYGYTF.